The following is a T cell receptor beta chain sequence with its context. The antigen remains undetermined. This specimen belongs to a study of cytomegalovirus exposure and HLA in healthy donors. PCR involved 60 Vbeta and 13 Jbeta primers. Only in-frame clones appear in the TCRdb table, and some are missing; sequencing was by immunoSEQ multiplex PCR. The sample has some 85,000 clones; around 85% are singletons. Study results and caveats: Sequencing depth roughly uniform across donors was assumed in presence/absence analyses. When analyzed later, a missense DCLRE1C variant was found to be linked to TCR beta V- and J-gene trimming.

Germline V lookup: CDR1 SEHNR, CDR2 FQNEAQ (reference sequence). The ends were cut back, 4 bases at V and 0 bases at J, with 19 bases in the middle. CDR3 length: 17 residues. The clonotype originates from a woman aged 50 to 65 in good health and CMV-seronegative. Sequencing used PBMCs. The V gene is TRBV7-9, the J gene TRBJ2-7; D is perhaps TRBD1 (5 bases). Written as DNA, the CDR3 is TGTGCCAGCAGCTCGTCCCCTCCCCACAGGAGCTCCTACGAGCAGTACGTC. This translates into CASSSSPPHRSSYEQYV.